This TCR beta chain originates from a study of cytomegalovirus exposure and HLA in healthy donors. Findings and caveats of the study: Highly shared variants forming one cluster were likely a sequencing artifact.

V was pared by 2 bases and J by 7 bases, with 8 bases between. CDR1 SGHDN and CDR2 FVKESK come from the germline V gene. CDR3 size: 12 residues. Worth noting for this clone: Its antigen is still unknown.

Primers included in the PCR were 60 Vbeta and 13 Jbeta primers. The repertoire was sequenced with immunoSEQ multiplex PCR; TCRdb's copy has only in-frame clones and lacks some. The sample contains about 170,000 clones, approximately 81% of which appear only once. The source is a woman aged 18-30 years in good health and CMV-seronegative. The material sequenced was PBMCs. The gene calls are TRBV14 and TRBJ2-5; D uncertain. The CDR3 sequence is CASSQYRSTQYF. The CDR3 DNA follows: TGTGCCAGCAGCCAATATCGGTCGACCCAGTACTTC.